Listed below are T cell receptor beta chains from one sample, sequenced in a study of T cell responses to AZD1222 COVID-19 vaccine. Measured with immunoSEQ multiplex PCR; TCRdb has only the in-frame clones, and not every one. The sample records approximately 150,000 clones, roughly 92% being singletons. The specimen was peripheral blood, collected 28 days after the second AZD1222 dose. The receptors originated from an adult who received the AZD1222 COVID-19 vaccine. Both conserved end residues are part of each CDR3. The D gene is left open where the match is weak. Clone sizes are given selectively: once, few, many, or a class where the clone is expanded.

j_call clone_size v_call d_call cdr3_aa cdr3_nt
TRBJ1-2 . TRBV4-3 . CASSQIEGGGYTF TGCGCCAGCAGCCAAATTGAGGGAGGTGGCTACACCTTC
TRBJ2-1 . TRBV27 TRBD2 CASSFSLAGGPINEQFF TGTGCCAGCAGTTTTTCCCTAGCGGGGGGGCCGATTAATGAGCAGTTCTTC
TRBJ1-1 . TRBV7-7 . CASSRSLNTEAFF TGTGCTAGCAGCAGATCCCTCAACACTGAAGCTTTCTTT
TRBJ1-2 . TRBV2 TRBD1 CASRLGQGSLYGYTF TGTGCCAGCAGATTAGGACAGGGGTCCCTCTATGGCTACACCTTC
TRBJ2-5 . TRBV18 . CASSPSYTQETQYF TGTGCCAGCTCACCCTCTTACACCCAAGAGACCCAGTACTTC
TRBJ1-1 . TRBV5-4 TRBD1 CASNNPGTVNTEAFF TGTGCCAGCAATAACCCCGGGACAGTGAACACTGAAGCTTTCTTT
TRBJ2-1 . TRBV11-2 . CASSLDSYNEQFF TGTGCCAGCAGCCTAGACAGCTACAATGAGCAGTTCTTC
TRBJ1-1 . TRBV27 . CASSFRQGYTEAFF TGTGCCAGTAGTTTCCGGCAAGGGTACACTGAAGCTTTCTTT
TRBJ2-3 . TRBV10-3 TRBD2 CAISGFSGRNADTQYF TGTGCCATCAGTGGGTTTAGCGGGAGAAATGCAGATACGCAGTATTTT
TRBJ2-1 . TRBV30 . CAWTKGPNMYEQFF TGTGCCTGGACTAAGGGGCCCAATATGTATGAGCAGTTCTTC
TRBJ1-5 . TRBV7-9 . CASSLSGNQPQHF TGTGCCAGCAGCTTATCAGGCAATCAGCCCCAGCATTTT
TRBJ1-3 . TRBV5-1 TRBD1 CASSFQGAGNTIYF TGCGCCAGCAGTTTTCAGGGGGCTGGAAACACCATATATTTT
TRBJ2-5 once TRBV6-5 TRBD2 CASRGLAGNQETQYF TGTGCCAGCCGGGGACTAGCGGGAAACCAAGAGACCCAGTACTTC
TRBJ2-5 . TRBV6-1 . CASSEWGPSVETQYF TGTGCCAGCAGTGAATGGGGACCAAGCGTAGAGACCCAGTACTTC
TRBJ1-6 few TRBV19 TRBD1 CASSVYTGVYNSPLHF TGTGCCAGTAGTGTTTACACAGGGGTCTATAATTCACCCCTCCACTTT
TRBJ1-2 once TRBV2 . CASSESGYYGYTF TGTGCCAGCAGTGAATCGGGTTACTATGGCTACACCTTC
TRBJ1-3 once TRBV30 . CAWTAPQNTIYF TGTGCCTGGACCGCTCCCCAGAACACCATATATTTT
TRBJ1-2 . TRBV4-3 . CASSQDHPGAPWGYTF TGCGCCAGCAGCCAAGATCATCCAGGGGCCCCGTGGGGCTACACCTTC
TRBJ2-3 few TRBV4-3 TRBD2 CASSQGTSGADTQYF TGCGCCAGCAGCCAAGGGACTAGCGGGGCAGATACGCAGTATTTT
TRBJ2-3 . TRBV3-1/TRBV3-2 . CASSQWRSTSTDTQYF TGTGCCAGCAGCCAATGGCGCTCTACCAGCACAGATACGCAGTATTTT
TRBJ1-2 once TRBV27 . CASSLDGLYGYTF TGTGCCAGCAGTTTGGACGGCCTCTATGGCTACACCTTC
TRBJ1-2 . TRBV2 . CASSEKQNYGYTF TGTGCCAGCAGTGAGAAACAAAACTATGGCTACACCTTC
TRBJ1-1 . TRBV20-1 . CSASISNTEAFF TGCAGTGCTAGTATCTCGAACACTGAAGCTTTCTTT
TRBJ1-3 . TRBV7-8 . CASSPPRWRSSGNTIYF TGTGCCAGCAGCCCCCCCCGATGGCGGTCCTCTGGAAACACCATATATTTT
TRBJ1-1 . TRBV5-1 . CASFENTEAFF TGCGCCAGCTTTGAGAACACTGAAGCTTTCTTT
TRBJ2-1 few TRBV24-1 . CATSDFSRANEQFF TGTGCCACCAGTGATTTTAGCAGGGCAAATGAGCAGTTCTTC
TRBJ1-2 . TRBV6-5 TRBD1 CASAAGGFGYTF TGTGCCAGCGCGGCAGGGGGCTTTGGCTACACCTTC
TRBJ2-7 . TRBV2 . CASRRDSPSYEQYF TGTGCCAGCAGGCGGGACTCTCCCTCCTACGAGCAGTACTTC
TRBJ2-7 . TRBV2 . CASSSQGLEQYF TGTGCCAGCTCCTCACAGGGTCTCGAGCAGTACTTC
TRBJ1-2 . TRBV9 . CASTQGSNYGYTF TGTGCCAGCACCCAGGGGTCAAACTATGGCTACACCTTC
TRBJ1-1 once TRBV19 . CASSVDLGTNTEAFF TGTGCCAGTAGTGTGGACCTAGGGACGAACACTGAAGCTTTCTTT
TRBJ1-2 once TRBV10-3 TRBD1 CAISEAGGKYGYTF TGTGCCATCAGTGAGGCAGGGGGGAAGTATGGCTACACCTTC
TRBJ2-1 . TRBV28 . CASKGHTERDEQFF TGTGCCAGCAAGGGACATACGGAACGGGATGAGCAGTTCTTC
TRBJ2-3 . TRBV30 . CAWSVHPPRQYTDTQYF TGTGCCTGGAGTGTACACCCCCCCCGACAGTACACAGATACGCAGTATTTT
TRBJ1-6 . TRBV9 . CASSIDSHSPLHF TGTGCCAGCAGCATAGACAGTCATTCACCCCTCCACTTT